This T cell receptor beta chain was obtained from a study of neurological immune-mediated disorders (dated by TCRdb to about 2019). With regard to the full study: Peripheral blood TCR-beta repertoires from patients with HTLV-I-associated myelopathy (HAM/TSP), patients with multiple sclerosis, and healthy controls were compared in the study using UMI-based sequencing. The roughly 100 TCR-beta libraries included longitudinal samples, technical triplicates and paired sorted CD4+ and CD8+ T-cell subsets alongside PBMC samples. Of the approximately 68 subjects in the cohort, about 14 were HAM/TSP patients, some 34 were multiple sclerosis patients, and 20 were healthy controls.

This clonotype has at least ten counts. The clone's antigen remains unknown. No base quality information exists; no much larger clone differs at one position. Findings and caveats that apply to the study as a whole: TCR clonal expansion was greatest in HAM/TSP patients and smallest in MS patients, who ranked below even healthy controls. Expanded clones from different subjects shared no identical CDR3 amino acid sequences, which suggests that TCR-beta repertoires were private in all groups.

cDNA was synthesized by template-switch 5'RACE using a primer carrying a 10-nucleotide random unique molecular identifier by which each TCR transcript was tagged. Every sequencing run yielded over 180 million TCR-beta sequences covering 15-18 subjects. The RNeasy kit was used for extraction of total RNA. The KAPA Real-time Library Amplification kit was used to amplify TCR-beta VDJ regions with primers for the TCR constant region and the 5'RACE anchor. Sample indexes and Illumina adaptors were added in a first PCR, and a second PCR then increased library yield. The roughly 650 bp TCR product was size-selected on a 2% E-gel SizeSelection system after Ampure bead purification. Before pooling, library quality was assessed on a Bioanalyzer, concentration was determined with Qubit, and library quantification was performed with the Kapa Library Quantification kit. Paired-end 2 x 150 bp sequencing of the libraries was performed on an Illumina HiSeq 2500. To increase sequence diversity, roughly 24-32% phiX was spiked into each library pool. The published analysis was carried out like this. Quality-filtered reads were processed with the UMI-based MiGEC pipeline, and over 85% of raw TCR sequences were removed by the MiGEC pipeline during error correction. IMGT germline references were used for aligning VDJ genes, and each clonotype was defined as a unique CDR3 amino acid sequence together with its V-J genes. Clonal expansion, Shannon diversity, and CDR3 relatedness (CalcPairwiseDistances, ClusterSamples) were evaluated with VDJtools, and phylogenetic trees were built with CLCbio workbench. Expanded clones were defined as having at least 8 unique UMIs, based on coefficient-of-variation modelling across technical triplicates. The public reads were reprocessed in TCRdb via fastp at Q25 and MiXCR, keeping in-frame beta chains. Rows with a matching CDR3 protein are joined into one entry that keeps the most common DNA and genes. TCRdb's processing, not the authors' own work, is the source of the V and J calls. This sample has 25,000 to 35,000 distinct CDR3 sequences in its table, and roughly 14% of those were observed once. The ten largest clones represent roughly 27% of the sample.

The healthy controls were volunteers from blood banks in Maryland, USA. Unsorted PBMC libraries were generated from 2 million PBMCs stored in RNAlater at -80 °C until RNA extraction. Peripheral blood was subjected to Ficoll-Hypaque density gradient centrifugation to isolate PBMCs, which were then cryopreserved in liquid nitrogen. This sequence originates from a man aged 70-80 years in good health. The sequenced material came from PBMCs.

The DNA sequence follows: TGTGCCAGCAGCCCCCCTCAAGTTGGGACTGAAGCTTTCTTT. The resulting protein is CASSPPQVGTEAFF. The sequence joins TRBV28 to TRBJ1-1, with an unclear D gene assignment. Spanning cysteine to phenylalanine, the CDR3 consists of 14 amino acids. The sequence is cut down to CDR3 DNA, 42 bases in frame from base 1. The germline V gene specifies MDHEN as CDR1 and SYDVKM as CDR2. V is reduced by 6 bases and J by 5 bases, leaving a spacing of 16 bases between them.